Below, 10 T cell receptor beta chains from the same sample are listed, as sequenced in a study of identical twins. TCRdb reprocessed the 5' RACE reads with MiXCR, giving one entry per CDR3 protein. The sample lists fewer than 900,000 distinct CDR3 sequences, approximately 21% seen once, with around 4.5% in the top ten. The sample was also linked to a second study, of T cells expressing NK-cell markers.

Sample: PBMCs. The receptor set was obtained from a woman younger than 30 in good health.

The chain has TRBV20-1 and TRBJ2-1; the match to TRBD2 covers 8 bases. V trimming: 8 bases; J trimming: 4 bases; junction bases outside the gene matches: 4. Germline V gene sequence: CDR1 DFQATT, CDR2 SNEGSKA (reference sequence). The CDR3 sequence is 12 residues long. CDR3: CSSQREYNEQFF. Written as DNA, the CDR3 is TGCAGTTCACAGCGGGAGTACAATGAGCAGTTCTTC.

The sample holds a few counts of this clonotype. J is TRBJ2-1 and V is TRBV20-1; 11 nucleotides match TRBD2. The CDR3 is made up of 14 amino acids. Germline loops: CDR1 DFQATT, CDR2 SNEGSKA (reference sequence). Unmatched junction bases numbered 4, after V lost 0 bases and J lost 9 bases. CDR3 DNA: TGCAGTGCTAGAGATTTAGCGGGGGGGCTTGAGCAGTTCTTC. Its protein is CSARDLAGGLEQFF.

This clonotype was counted ten times or more. V and J are TRBV5-1 and TRBJ1-2; D call uncertain. Trimming removed 4 bases at V and 3 bases at J, with 19 bases between. In germline, CDR1 is SGHRS, CDR2 YFSETQ. The CDR3 runs to 16 residues. The CDR3 protein is CASSPIVWGRDYGYTF. DNA for the CDR3: TGCGCCAGCAGCCCCATAGTGTGGGGAAGGGACTATGGCTACACCTTC.

This clonotype was seen only once. The chain uses TRBV10-3 and TRBJ2-7; D not resolved. This CDR3 has 12 residues. Germline CDR1 reads ENHRY; CDR2 reads SYGVKD. V dropped 8 bases and J dropped 3 bases, with 11 bases sitting between them. The CDR3, as DNA: TGTGCCATCGCAACCTCCCACTACGAGCAGTACTTC. This gives the protein CAIATSHYEQYF.

The table lists this clonotype with a few counts. This chain joins TRBV12-3 or TRBV12-4 and TRBJ2-7; a weak D match, TRBD1 (5 bases). V was clipped by 6 bases and J by 9 bases, with 15 bases between them. There are 12 residues in the CDR3. The CDR3 here is CASSFGQWVQYF. CDR3 nucleotides: TGTGCCAGCAGCTTCGGACAATGGGTGCAGTACTTC.

This clonotype has just a few counts. For the CDR3, the DNA is TGTGCCAGCAGCCTCTCAACCGGGACGGACAGCACAGATACGCAGTATTTT. As protein: CASSLSTGTDSTDTQYF. The V and J genes are TRBV7-9 and TRBJ2-3, with D perhaps matching TRBD1 or TRBD2 (5 bases each). CDR1 is SEHNR and CDR2 is FQNEAQ in the germline V gene (reference sequence). With 5 bases removed from V and 0 bases from J, the gap between germline ends came to 18 bases. This CDR3 contains 17 residues.

This clonotype was counted only a few times. The rearrangement links TRBV7-2 to TRBJ2-7; D possibly corresponds to TRBD2 (6 bases). CDR1 and CDR2 (germline): SGHTA, FQGNSA. The CDR3 totals 15 residues. Trimming cost V 1 base and J 3 bases, with 13 bases left between them. The CDR3, as DNA: TGTGCCAGCAGCTTAGGACAGCCGGGGGTCTACGAGCAGTACTTC. Its protein product is CASSLGQPGVYEQYF.

In this sample, this clonotype turned up many times. This rearrangement joins TRBV20-1 to TRBJ1-4; a possible D gene is TRBD1 (5 bases). Trimming took 7 bases from V and 8 from J, leaving 11 bases between them. The CDR3 sequence is 11 residues long. Germline CDR1 is DFQATT and CDR2 is SNEGSKA (reference sequence). CDR3 nucleotides: TGCAGTGGTCAGGGTAACGAAAAACTGTTTTTT. Protein sequence: CSGQGNEKLFF.

The V gene is TRBV20-1, the J gene TRBJ2-5, with TRBD2 matching 14 bases. V lost 6 bases, J lost 6 bases, and 18 bases stayed unmatched. This CDR3 has 18 amino acids. Germline lookup yields CDR1 DFQATT and CDR2 SNEGSKA (reference sequence). CDR3 sequence: CSAVLLGTSGRVSQTQYF. The CDR3 coding sequence is TGCAGTGCGGTGCTACTCGGGACTAGCGGGAGAGTTTCGCAGACCCAGTACTTC.

This chain uses TRBV29-1 with TRBJ2-5, with D possibly TRBD2 on 5 matching bases. There are 11 residues in the CDR3. CDR1 SQVTM and CDR2 ANQGSEA come from the germline V gene. V lost 4 bases to trimming and J lost 4 bases, with 7 bases between them. The CDR3 coding sequence is TGCAGCGTTGCCCGGGGAGAGACCCAGTACTTC. It specifies CSVARGETQYF.